This T cell receptor (beta chain) was documented in a study of vaccination and CD4 T cells after COVID-19. Study context: Post-vaccination samples were procured at a median of roughly 70 days following dose two (range 14 to 241). Whole-study results and caveats: A median of around 86% of reactive clones, in convalescent patients, became evident only post-vaccination. Spike mono-reactive status applied to 304 of 307 vaccine-specific clones in convalescent patients.

From the PCR reads, TCRdb called clonotypes with MiXCR, one entry per CDR3 protein. Of 20,000 or so distinct CDR3 sequences listed, approximately 60% are singletons. With respect to this clonotype: Its antigen is currently unknown.

US Alpha, Beta and Delta variants postdated the positive PCR dates, which ran from March to December 2020. This specimen was CD4+ T cells from blood, taken after SARS-CoV-2 vaccination. This sequence was found in a human donor who had recovered from COVID-19.

The CDR3 here is CASSLDPAGLGSPLHF. The DNA of the CDR3 is TGCGCCAGCAGCCTCGATCCGGCAGGGTTAGGATCACCCCTCCACTTT. This chain joins TRBV5-1 and TRBJ1-6; D might be TRBD1 (5 bases). V lost 4 bases to trimming and J lost 10 bases, with 21 bases between them. The CDR3 has 16 residues. Per the germline V gene, CDR1 is SGHRS and CDR2 is YFSETQ. The full variable domain, its missing parts supplied by reference TRBV5-1 and TRBJ1-6, is KAGVTQTPRYLIKTRGQQVTLSCSPISGHRSVSWYQQTPGQGLQFLFEYFSETQRNKGNFPGRFSGRQFSNSRSEMNVSTLELGDSALYLCASSLDPAGLGSPLHFGNGTRLTVT.